This T cell receptor (beta chain) appears in the sequencing data of a study of shared clonotypes between healthy human individuals. Notes on the study in general: It was only blood that was sampled, and tissue repertoires likely differ. The study found 4.5% to 5% of naive CD4 clonotypes shared across several donors. An anticipated effect of sequencing depth on clonotype sharing among donors was recognized.

Assay: immunoSEQ multiplex PCR; the TCRdb copy retains only in-frame clones and omits some. The sample holds about 1,800,000 clones, less than 95% seen once. CD45RO-negative CD8 cells positively selected for CCR7 made up the naive population, which excluded terminally differentiated effector memory CD45RA+ cells. Germline CDR1 and CDR2: LNHDA and SQIVND (reference sequence). CDR3 length: 13 residues. Trimming cost V 5 bases and J 1 base, with 9 bases left between them. Comments on this clone: Antigen specificity is unknown.

The sequenced sample was naive CD8+ T cells sorted from blood. The TCR sequence derives from a man younger than 30 in good health. V usage is TRBV19 and J usage is TRBJ2-7; D not certain. The CDR3 sequence is CASSRWSSYEQYF. Written as DNA, the CDR3 is TGTGCCAGTAGTCGTTGGTCGTCCTACGAGCAGTACTTC.